A selection of T cell receptor beta chains follows, all from one sample in a study of OX40 agonist ivuxolimab in advanced cancers. Measured with immunoSEQ multiplex PCR; TCRdb has only the in-frame clones, and not every one. The sample has 35,000 to 50,000 clones, 85% to 90% seen once; the top ten hold 20% to 25%. The source was CD4+ or CD8+ T cells sorted from blood, collected in a trial of the OX40 agonist ivuxolimab. These receptors came from an adult with an advanced solid tumor such as melanoma, head and neck, liver or kidney cancer. Each CDR3 is given with its conserved first and last residue. The D gene is left open where the match is weak. Rows give clone size only sometimes, using once, few, many, or a class for an expanded clone.

DNA	CDR3	D	size	V	J	length
TGTGCCAGCAGTGAGGGGGGGCCGGCAGATACGCAGTATTTT	CASSEGGPADTQYF	-	once	TRBV6-4	TRBJ2-3	14
TGTGCCAGCAGCTTAATCCGGAGCGAAGCTTTCTTT	CASSLIRSEAFF	-	-	TRBV7-2	TRBJ1-1	12
TGCGCCAGCAGCCAAGATCGGGACAGGCGAGGCTACACCTTC	CASSQDRDRRGYTF	TRBD1	-	TRBV7-9	TRBJ1-2	14
TGTGCCAGCAGCTTACAGGGCTACTACAATGAGCAGTTCTTC	CASSLQGYYNEQFF	-	-	TRBV11-2	TRBJ2-1	14
TGTGCCAGCAGCTCCACGACCGGGACGAAGGGTGAAAAACTGTTTTTT	CASSSTTGTKGEKLFF	-	-	TRBV7-2	TRBJ1-4	16
TGTGCCAGCAGCTTCCCGGGGGAGACCCAGTACTTC	CASSFPGETQYF	-	once	TRBV5-4	TRBJ2-5	12
TGTGCCAGCAGTCACACTGCTCGGGAGACCCAGTACTTC	CASSHTARETQYF	-	-	TRBV6-5	TRBJ2-5	13
TGTGCCAGCAGCTTCCAGGGACTAGCGGGGGGGCGGTACACCGGGGAGCTGTTTTTT	CASSFQGLAGGRYTGELFF	TRBD2	-	TRBV7-6	TRBJ2-2	19
TGTGCCAGCAGTTTAGGAGCGACCCAGTACTTC	CASSLGATQYF	-	-	TRBV28	TRBJ2-5	11
TGTGCCAGCAGCTTAGGCAGACCCGATACGCAGTATTTT	CASSLGRPDTQYF	-	once	TRBV13	TRBJ2-3	13
TGTGCCAGCAGCTTAATTTGGGACAGGGCATATGGCTACACCTTC	CASSLIWDRAYGYTF	TRBD1	-	TRBV7-6	TRBJ1-2	15
TGTGCCAGCAGTTCTCGGGACAGGGACTACTATGGCTACACCTTC	CASSSRDRDYYGYTF	TRBD1	-	TRBV6-1	TRBJ1-2	15
TGTGCCAGCAGCGACTCAGCCTACGAGCAGTACTTC	CASSDSAYEQYF	-	-	TRBV5-5	TRBJ2-7	12
TGTGCCAGTAGTCTGGCTGGCGGGGCTCCTTCCACAGATACGCAGTATTTT	CASSLAGGAPSTDTQYF	-	once	TRBV19	TRBJ2-3	17
TGTGCCAGCAGCTCTCTGGGCTCCAACAATGAGCAGTTCTTC	CASSSLGSNNEQFF	-	many	TRBV11-2	TRBJ2-1	14
TGTGCCAGCAGTCGGACGGTAGTTTCGATGAACACTGAAGCTTTCTTT	CASSRTVVSMNTEAFF	-	-	TRBV28	TRBJ1-1	16
TGTGCCAGCAGTCTAACCAGGGGTTGGGAGGGCTACACCTTC	CASSLTRGWEGYTF	-	-	TRBV6-6	TRBJ1-2	14
TGTGCCAGCAGCAAAAAAACCGGGACGGGTGAAAAACTGTTTTTT	CASSKKTGTGEKLFF	-	-	TRBV21-1	TRBJ1-4	15